This is a list of T cell receptor beta chains from one sample in a study of cytomegalovirus exposure and HLA in healthy donors. The table came from immunoSEQ multiplex PCR; TCRdb's copy has only in-frame clones and leaves some out. The data contain 55,000 to 70,000 clones, less than 80% of them singletons. Material: PBMCs. The receptors here all came from a woman aged 45 to 65 in good health and CMV-seronegative. CDR3s include the opening cysteine and the closing phenylalanine or tryptophan. The D gene is left open where the match is weak. Some rows mark clone size as missing; the rest say once, few, many or name a class of expanded clone.

abundance,d_gene,v_gene,j_gene,CDR3nt,CDR3aa
NA,TRBD1,TRBV28,TRBJ2-7,TGTGCCAGCAGTCCCCTCACCGGGACAGGGATCTCCGAGCAGTACTTC,CASSPLTGTGISEQYF
few,NA,TRBV19,TRBJ1-1,TGTGCCAGTAGTATCCTCTTCAGTGAAGCTTTCTTT,CASSILFSEAFF
NA,NA,TRBV27,TRBJ2-4,TGTGCCAGCAGTTTCGGCGGGGACGGCGGCATTCAGTACTTC,CASSFGGDGGIQYF
NA,NA,TRBV7-9,TRBJ2-4,TGTGCCAGCAGCCCCCGCGGGTCGACCAAAAACATTCAGTACTTC,CASSPRGSTKNIQYF
few,TRBD1,TRBV7-3,TRBJ1-1,TGTGCCAGCAGCCCCCAGGGACAGGGGGCTGAAGCTTTCTTT,CASSPQGQGAEAFF
NA,NA,TRBV9,TRBJ1-1,TGTGCCAGCAGCCGACGACAGAACTTGAACACTGAAGCTTTCTTT,CASSRRQNLNTEAFF
NA,NA,TRBV5-1,TRBJ2-5,TGCGCCAGCAGCGGAAATAGCGGAGAAGAGACCCAGTACTTC,CASSGNSGEETQYF
NA,NA,TRBV19,TRBJ1-5,TGTGCCACCTCGTCAGTCTCGGGTCAGCCCCAGCATTTT,CATSSVSGQPQHF
once,NA,TRBV6-5,TRBJ1-4,TGTGCCAGTGGCGGTAATGAAAAACTGTTTTTT,CASGGNEKLFF
NA,NA,TRBV5-4,TRBJ2-7,TGTGCCAGCAGCTCCCCCGGTGGGCCAAAATACGAGCAGTACTTC,CASSSPGGPKYEQYF
few,NA,TRBV5-1,TRBJ2-1,TGCGCCAGCAGCCTCCAGGGTTACAATGAGCAGTTCTTC,CASSLQGYNEQFF
NA,TRBD1,TRBV11-3,TRBJ2-7,TGTGCCAGCAGCTGGGACAGGGGTGATTACGAGCAGTACTTC,CASSWDRGDYEQYF
NA,TRBD1,TRBV6-5,TRBJ1-5,TGTGCCAGCAGTCGACAGGGGGCGCAAGTTGGGGCCCAGCATTTT,CASSRQGAQVGAQHF
NA,TRBD1,TRBV11-2,TRBJ1-4,TGTGCCAGCAGCTTAGCGGGAGGCAGGGGGCGGGAAAAACTGTTTTTT,CASSLAGGRGREKLFF
NA,NA,TRBV5-1,TRBJ1-1,TGCGCCAGCAGCTTGGAAGGCGGGGGGCGATCTGAAGCTTTCTTT,CASSLEGGGRSEAFF
few,TRBD2,TRBV7-2,TRBJ2-2,TGTGCCAGCAGCTTTTGGACTAGCCCGAACACCGGGGAGCTGTTTTTT,CASSFWTSPNTGELFF
NA,TRBD1,TRBV5-4,TRBJ1-4,TGTGCCAGCAGTTTTGGAGGACAGGCAAATGAAAAACTGTTTTTT,CASSFGGQANEKLFF
NA,TRBD1,TRBV7-9,TRBJ1-1,TGTGCCAGCAGCTTAGAGGACAGGGGGCCTGAAGCTTTCTTT,CASSLEDRGPEAFF
NA,TRBD1,TRBV18,TRBJ1-2,TGTGCCAGCTCACCGCCCGGGACAGGGGGCAGCTATGGCTACACCTTC,CASSPPGTGGSYGYTF
few,TRBD1,TRBV10-3,TRBJ2-1,TGTGCCATCAGTGAAAACAGGGGGAAGTACAATGAGCAGTTCTTC,CAISENRGKYNEQFF
NA,NA,TRBV5-4,TRBJ2-7,TGTGCCAGCAGCTTTTCGGGCGGGGACGAGCAGTACTTC,CASSFSGGDEQYF
few,TRBD1,TRBV5-6,TRBJ1-4,TGTGCCAGCAGCAGGGGACAGAATGAAAAACTGTTTTTT,CASSRGQNEKLFF
NA,TRBD1,TRBV10-2,TRBJ1-4,TGCGCCAGCAGTGACCCGGGACAGGCCTCCGAAAAACTGTTTTTT,CASSDPGQASEKLFF
NA,TRBD2,TRBV6-5,TRBJ2-1,TGTGCCAGCAGTAGGACTAGCGACTACAATGAGCAGTTCTTC,CASSRTSDYNEQFF
NA,TRBD1,TRBV5-1,TRBJ2-1,TGCGCCGGCAGCCCGCAGGGACAGGAGGGCCACAATGAGCAGTTCTTC,CAGSPQGQEGHNEQFF
NA,NA,TRBV5-1,TRBJ2-3,TGCGCCAGCAGCTCTATCACTAGCACAGATACGCAGTATTTT,CASSSITSTDTQYF
NA,TRBD2,TRBV5-4,TRBJ2-7,TGTGCCAGCAGCTCCGGGACTAGGTCCTTCGAGCAGTACTTC,CASSSGTRSFEQYF
NA,NA,TRBV6-4,TRBJ1-5,TGTGCCAGCAAGGTAGCAGGGCCGAATCAGCCCCAGCATTTT,CASKVAGPNQPQHF
few,TRBD1,TRBV7-2,TRBJ2-7,TGTGCCAGCAGCCGGGGACAGGGGATCTCCTACGAGCAGTACTTC,CASSRGQGISYEQYF
few,NA,TRBV18,TRBJ2-7,TGTGCCAGCTCACCACGCGGTTCCGTAGTCGCGAACTACGAGCAGTACTTC,CASSPRGSVVANYEQYF
once,NA,TRBV12-5,TRBJ2-1,TGTGCTAGTGTGGGGAGCTCCTACAATGAGCAGTTCTTC,CASVGSSYNEQFF
NA,TRBD1,TRBV28,TRBJ2-7,TGTGCCAGCCGCACCGGGACAGGGGTGCCCTACGAGCAGTACTTC,CASRTGTGVPYEQYF
NA,TRBD2,TRBV4-3,TRBJ2-1,TGCGCCAGCAGCCCGAGCTCCGGGGGGGACAATGAGCAGTTCTTC,CASSPSSGGDNEQFF
once,TRBD2,TRBV5-4,TRBJ2-7,TGTGCCAGCAGCAAAGGTGTCCTAGCGGGACTCATCTACGAGCAGTACTTC,CASSKGVLAGLIYEQYF
few,TRBD2,TRBV2,TRBJ2-3,TGTGCCAGCAGCCTCGTCCCAGCGGGAGGGGGGACAGATACGCAGTATTTT,CASSLVPAGGGTDTQYF
NA,TRBD1,TRBV18,TRBJ2-7,TGTGCCAGCTCACTCGGACAGGGGGTCGGCGAGCAGTACTTC,CASSLGQGVGEQYF
NA,NA,TRBV9,TRBJ2-7,TGTGCCAGCAGCGAGGGAGGGACAGGCTACGAGCAGTACTTC,CASSEGGTGYEQYF
NA,NA,TRBV7-9,TRBJ1-1,TGTGCCAGCAGCTTACAGGGTAGTATGAACACTGAAGCTTTCTTT,CASSLQGSMNTEAFF
NA,TRBD1,TRBV5-6,TRBJ2-1,TGTCAGCAACTCACAGGGGGCAATGAGCAGTTCTTC,CQQLTGGNEQFF
NA,NA,TRBV4-3,TRBJ1-2,TGCGCCAGCAGCCTTAGCAGAAACTATGGCTACACCTTC,CASSLSRNYGYTF
NA,TRBD2,TRBV5-1,TRBJ2-3,TGCGCCAGCAGCTTCCTAGCGGAGGGATCCACAGATACGCAGTATTTT,CASSFLAEGSTDTQYF
NA,TRBD1,TRBV6-6,TRBJ1-1,TGTGCCAGCAGTTTGACAGGGGCGGGGGCTGAAGCTTTCTTT,CASSLTGAGAEAFF